This T cell receptor (beta chain) was found in a study of T-cell memory formation after mild COVID-19. MiXCR, applied by TCRdb to the 5' RACE reads, yields one record per CDR3 protein. The sample contains fewer than 450,000 distinct CDR3 sequences, around 20% of which appear only once. CDR3 size: 12 residues. Per germline, CDR1 DFQATT and CDR2 SNEGSKA (reference sequence). V lost 6 bases and J 7 bases, leaving 16 bases between the germline ends. Notes on the study in general: Researchers could not confirm that second-wave clones peaking on day 37 targeted SARS-CoV-2.

To note about this clonotype: The antigen remains unidentified.

The chain employs TRBV20-1 and TRBJ2-7; unclear D gene. Sequences were obtained from PBMCs or a T cell subset sorted from them (not recorded which). The sequence was collected from an adult woman who had mild COVID-19 (a few samples of this study predate the infection). Cell type and time point are not known. This chain's CDR3 is CSASAPTKEQYF. CDR3 nucleotides: TGCAGTGCCAGTGCCCCAACCAAGGAGCAGTACTTC.